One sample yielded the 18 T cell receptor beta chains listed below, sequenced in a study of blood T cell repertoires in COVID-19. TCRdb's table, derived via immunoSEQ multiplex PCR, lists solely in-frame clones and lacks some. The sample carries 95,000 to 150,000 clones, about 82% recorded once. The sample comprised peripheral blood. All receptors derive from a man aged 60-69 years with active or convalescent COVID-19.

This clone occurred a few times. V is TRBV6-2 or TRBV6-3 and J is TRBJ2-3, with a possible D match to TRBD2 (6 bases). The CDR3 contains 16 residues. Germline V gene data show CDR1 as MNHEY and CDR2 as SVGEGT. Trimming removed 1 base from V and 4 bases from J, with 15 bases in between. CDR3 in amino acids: CASSYFGGRSPDTQYF. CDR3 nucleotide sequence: TGTGCCAGCAGTTACTTCGGGGGAAGGTCGCCAGATACGCAGTATTTT.

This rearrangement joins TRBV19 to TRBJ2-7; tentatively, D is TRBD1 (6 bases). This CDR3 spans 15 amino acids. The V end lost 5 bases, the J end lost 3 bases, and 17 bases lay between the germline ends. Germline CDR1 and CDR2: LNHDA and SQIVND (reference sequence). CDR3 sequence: CASSYARGLLYEQYF. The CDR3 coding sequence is TGTGCCAGTAGTTATGCCAGGGGTCTACTCTACGAGCAGTACTTC.

Here the CDR3 reads CASSPDSLGEQYF. In nucleotides, the CDR3 is TGTGCCAGCTCACCGGACAGTTTGGGCGAGCAGTACTTC. This chain links TRBV18 with TRBJ2-7; D might be TRBD1 (6 bases). Looked up from germline, CDR1 is KGHSH and CDR2 is LQKENI. V lost 3 bases, J lost 6 bases, and 12 bases lay in between. CDR3 length: 13 amino acids.

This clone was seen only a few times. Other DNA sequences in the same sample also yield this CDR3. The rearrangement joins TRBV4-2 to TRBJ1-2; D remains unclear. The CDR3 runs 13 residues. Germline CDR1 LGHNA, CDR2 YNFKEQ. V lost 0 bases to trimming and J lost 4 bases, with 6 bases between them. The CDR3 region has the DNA TGTGCCAGCAGCCAAGAGAGGTTCTATGGCTACACCTTC. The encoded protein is CASSQERFYGYTF.

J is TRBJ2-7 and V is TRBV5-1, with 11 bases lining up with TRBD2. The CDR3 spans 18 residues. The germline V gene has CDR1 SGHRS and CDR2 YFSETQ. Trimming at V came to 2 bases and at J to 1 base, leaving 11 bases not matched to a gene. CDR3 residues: CASSFGTSGGRRSYEQYF. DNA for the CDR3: TGCGCCAGCAGCTTCGGGACTAGCGGTGGGAGGAGGTCCTACGAGCAGTACTTC.

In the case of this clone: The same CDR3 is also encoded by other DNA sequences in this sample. The CDR3 sequence is CASSNRDRGYYGYTF. The CDR3 region has the DNA TGTGCCAGCAGCAACCGGGACAGGGGCTACTATGGCTACACCTTC. The genes are TRBV7-9 and TRBJ1-2, with 10 positions matching TRBD1. The CDR3 has 15 residues. J gave up 3 bases and V 5 bases, and 6 bases lay outside the gene matches. Germline values: CDR1 SEHNR, CDR2 FQNEAQ (reference sequence).

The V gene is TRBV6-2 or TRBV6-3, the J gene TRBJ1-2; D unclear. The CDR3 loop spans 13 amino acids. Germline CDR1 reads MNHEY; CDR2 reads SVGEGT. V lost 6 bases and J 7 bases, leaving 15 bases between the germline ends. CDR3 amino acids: CASSATTTSGYTF. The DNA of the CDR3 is TGTGCCAGCAGCGCTACCACGACAAGTGGCTACACCTTC.

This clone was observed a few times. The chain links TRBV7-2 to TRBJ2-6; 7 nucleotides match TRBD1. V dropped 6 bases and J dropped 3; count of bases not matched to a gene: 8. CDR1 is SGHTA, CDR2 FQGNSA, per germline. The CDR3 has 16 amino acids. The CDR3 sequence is CASRERQGNGANVLTF. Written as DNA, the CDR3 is TGTGCCAGCAGGGAGCGACAGGGAAATGGGGCCAACGTCCTGACTTTC.

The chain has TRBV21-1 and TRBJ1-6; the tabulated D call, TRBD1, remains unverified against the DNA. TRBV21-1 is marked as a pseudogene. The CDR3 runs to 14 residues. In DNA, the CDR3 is TGTGCCAGCAGCAAAGGACAGGGTGATTCACCCCTCCACTTT. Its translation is CASSKGQGDSPLHF.

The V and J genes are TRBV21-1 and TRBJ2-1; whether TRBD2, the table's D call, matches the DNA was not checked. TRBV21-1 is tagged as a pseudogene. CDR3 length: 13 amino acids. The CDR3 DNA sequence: TGTGCCAGCAGCAAGGCAGCGGCCAGCGAGCAGTTCTTC. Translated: CASSKAAASEQFF.

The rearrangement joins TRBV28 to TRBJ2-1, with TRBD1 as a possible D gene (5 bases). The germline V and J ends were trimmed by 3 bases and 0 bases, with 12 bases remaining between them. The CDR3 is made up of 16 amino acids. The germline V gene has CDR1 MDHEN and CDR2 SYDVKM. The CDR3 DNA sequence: TGTGCCAGCAGTTTCAGGGCGAGGAGCTCCTACAATGAGCAGTTCTTC. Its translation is CASSFRARSSYNEQFF.

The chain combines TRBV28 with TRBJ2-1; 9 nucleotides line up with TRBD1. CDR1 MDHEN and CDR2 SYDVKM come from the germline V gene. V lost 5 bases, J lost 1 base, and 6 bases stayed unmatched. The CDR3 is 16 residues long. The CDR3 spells CASSPGTGRSYNEQFF. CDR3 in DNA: TGTGCCAGCAGTCCCGGGACAGGGAGGTCCTACAATGAGCAGTTCTTC.

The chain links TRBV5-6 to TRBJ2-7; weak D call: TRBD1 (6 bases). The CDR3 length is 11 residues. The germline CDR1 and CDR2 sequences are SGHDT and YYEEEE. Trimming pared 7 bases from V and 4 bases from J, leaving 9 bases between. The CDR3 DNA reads TGTGCCAGCCACAGGGAATACGAGCAGTACTTC. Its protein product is CASHREYEQYF.

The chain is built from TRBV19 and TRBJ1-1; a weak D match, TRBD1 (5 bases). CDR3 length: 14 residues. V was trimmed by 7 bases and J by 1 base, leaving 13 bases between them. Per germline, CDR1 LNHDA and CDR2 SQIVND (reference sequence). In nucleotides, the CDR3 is TGTGCCAGTATCTCCGGGGGATCGAACACTGAAGCTTTCTTT. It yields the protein CASISGGSNTEAFF.

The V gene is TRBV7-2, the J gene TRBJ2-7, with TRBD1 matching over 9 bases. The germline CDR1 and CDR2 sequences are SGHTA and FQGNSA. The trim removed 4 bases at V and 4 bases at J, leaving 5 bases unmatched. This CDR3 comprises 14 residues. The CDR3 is CASSSYRGRYEQYF. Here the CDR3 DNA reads TGTGCCAGCAGCTCCTACAGGGGGCGGTACGAGCAGTACTTC.

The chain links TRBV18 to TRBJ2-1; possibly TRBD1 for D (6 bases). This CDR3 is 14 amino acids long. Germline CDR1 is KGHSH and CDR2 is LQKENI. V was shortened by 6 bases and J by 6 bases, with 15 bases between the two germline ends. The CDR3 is CASSPFAGVNEQFF. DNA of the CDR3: TGTGCCAGCTCTCCGTTTGCAGGGGTCAATGAGCAGTTCTTC. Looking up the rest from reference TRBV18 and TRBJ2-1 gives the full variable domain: NAGVMQNPRHLVRRRGQEARLRCSPMKGHSHVYWYRQLPEEGLKFMVYLQKENIIDESGMPKERFSAEFPKEGPSILRIQQVVRGDSAAYFCASSPFAGVNEQFFGPGTRLTVL.

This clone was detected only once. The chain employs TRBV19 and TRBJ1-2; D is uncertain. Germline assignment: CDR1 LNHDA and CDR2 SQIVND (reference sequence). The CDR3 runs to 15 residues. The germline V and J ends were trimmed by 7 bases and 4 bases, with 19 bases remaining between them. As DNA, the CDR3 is TGTGCCAGTACAGCTAGGAGGGATCAGATCTATGGCTACACCTTC. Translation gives CASTARRDQIYGYTF.

The CDR3 DNA follows: TGCAGTCCCGGGGGGGGGTACGAGCAGTACTTC. Protein: CSPGGGYEQYF. This sequence joins TRBV20-1 and TRBJ2-7; 8 nucleotides match TRBD2. Trimming took 8 bases from V and 4 from J; bases not matched to a gene: 4. In germline, CDR1 is DFQATT, CDR2 SNEGSKA (reference sequence). The CDR3 extends over 11 amino acids.